This T cell receptor beta chain derives from a study of prognosis after radiotherapy for stage I lung cancer. Study background: Approximately 14 of the patients were found to have newly diagnosed primary stage I lung tumors, and four or five were living with oligometastatic NSCLC after surgical resection of the primary tumor. General study points: Frequencies of TRBV and TRBJ gene use reportedly varied by whether patients had metastases.

This CDR3 spans 15 amino acids. Germline CDR1 reads MGHRA; CDR2 reads YSYEKL. Patients were all node-negative on CT and PET/CT, lacking prior chemotherapy, radiotherapy or other malignancies. Two time points each involved a draw of about 6 milliliters of peripheral blood. Many counts were recorded for this clonotype. Its antigen is currently unknown. The junction and the germline gene differ at one end; a read error may be behind it. Starting from genomic DNA, TCR beta CDR3 was amplified through two-round multiplex PCR. With primers specific to each TRBV and TRBJ gene, the first-round PCR was performed. MiXCR, run by TCRdb on the multiplex PCR reads, gives a single entry per CDR3 protein. The sample consists of tens of thousands of distinct CDR3 sequences, roughly 24% of them appearing once.

Sequenced material: PBMCs, taken before or after stereotactic body radiation therapy (not recorded which). The chain recombines TRBV4-1 with TRBJ2-5, with 9 positions matching TRBD1. This receptor was obtained from a donor over 45 with non-small cell lung cancer. This CDR3 reads CASSLRDRDQETQYF. In DNA form, the CDR3 reads TGCGCCAGCAGCCTCCGGGACAGGGACCAGGAGACCCAGTACTTC.